These 23 T cell receptor beta chains came from one sample sequenced in a study of blood T cell repertoires in COVID-19 (dated by TCRdb to 2019 to 2021). Library preparation was by the immunoSEQ multiplex PCR assay. In its TCRdb copy, this immuneACCESS table keeps in-frame sequences only and misses some clones. Where compared with another copy, unresolved V genes explain less than half of these, and the others have no known cause. This sample is represented by 70,000 to 90,000 clones; approximately 82% of them were singletons. Roughly 11% of the sample belongs to the ten largest clones. Sequenced material: peripheral blood. The source of these receptors is a human donor in a cohort sampled during active COVID-19.

The chain links TRBV7-6 to TRBJ2-3, with 10 bases that match TRBD2. The CDR3 has 17 amino acids. Germline V gene lookup returns CDR1 SGHVS and CDR2 FNYEAQ. Losses at the gene ends were 4 bases for V and 4 bases for J; bases not matched to a gene: 11. For the CDR3, the DNA is TGTGCCAGCAGCTACCGGGGGCTAGCGGGAGTGGCAGATACGCAGTATTTT. As protein: CASSYRGLAGVADTQYF. Full variable domain (rest looked up from reference TRBV7-6 and TRBJ2-3): GAGVSQSPRYKVTKRGQDVALRCDPISGHVSLYWYRQALGQGPEFLTYFNYEAQQDKSGLPNDRFSAERPEGSISTLTIQRTEQRDSAMYRCASSYRGLAGVADTQYFGPGTRLTVL.

The chain carries TRBV28 and TRBJ2-1; 7 bases are a match to TRBD2. V dropped 4 bases and J dropped 4; count of bases not matched to a gene: 16. The germline V gene has CDR1 MDHEN and CDR2 SYDVKM. The CDR3 spans 18 residues. CDR3 sequence: CASSSKHRVGGSYNEQFF. In DNA, the CDR3 is TGTGCCAGCAGTTCAAAGCACCGGGTGGGCGGGAGTTACAATGAGCAGTTCTTC.

The chain is built from TRBV28 and TRBJ2-7, with 9 bases aligning to TRBD2. There are 15 residues in the CDR3. Germline-derived CDR1 and CDR2 are MDHEN and SYDVKM. The trim removed 2 bases at V and 2 bases at J, leaving 4 bases unmatched. CDR3 sequence reads: CASSLTSGGTYEQYF. CDR3 in DNA: TGTGCCAGCAGTTTAACCAGCGGGGGGACCTACGAGCAGTACTTC. The full variable domain, in which reference TRBV28 and TRBJ2-7 provide the parts outside the CDR3, is DVKVTQSSRYLVKRTGEKVFLECVQDMDHENMFWYRQDPGLGLRLIYFSYDVKMKEKGDIPEGYSVSREKKERFSLILESASTNQTSMYLCASSLTSGGTYEQYFGPGTRLTVT.

The CDR3 DNA reads as TGCGCCAGCAGCTTGGCCGTCGGCAGGGGATTGAACACTGAAGCTTTCTTT. This gives the protein CASSLAVGRGLNTEAFF. The chain uses TRBV5-1 and TRBJ1-1; D perhaps matches TRBD1 (6 bases). Germline lookup yields CDR1 SGHRS and CDR2 YFSETQ. The V end lost 0 bases, the J end lost 0 bases, and 15 bases lay between the germline ends. The CDR3 has 17 residues.

The genes are TRBV27 and TRBJ1-3; maybe TRBD1 (6 bases). The V gene lost 2 bases and the J gene lost 1 base, with 15 bases spanning the gap. The CDR3 consists of 17 residues. From germline, CDR1 is MNHEY and CDR2 SMNVEV (reference sequence). The CDR3 sequence: CASSLRAGDGSGNTIYF. The CDR3 bases are TGTGCCAGCAGTTTAAGGGCAGGGGATGGATCTGGAAACACCATATATTTT.

The rearrangement uses TRBV24-1 and TRBJ1-1, with D perhaps TRBD1 (5 bases). Germline V lookup: CDR1 KGHDR, CDR2 SFDVKD. This CDR3 spans 15 amino acids. Between the trimmed V and J ends, which lost 4 bases and 3 bases, there was a span of 14 bases. CDR3 loop: CATSDSRTGDTEAFF. For the CDR3, the DNA is TGTGCCACCAGTGACTCTAGGACGGGGGACACTGAAGCTTTCTTT.

The chain employs TRBV7-9 and TRBJ2-1; 7 bases are shared with TRBD1. This CDR3 contains 15 residues. CDR1 is SEHNR, CDR2 FQNEAQ, per germline (reference sequence). The trim removed 4 bases at V and 4 bases at J, leaving 7 bases unmatched. CDR3 nucleotide sequence: TGTGCCAGCAGCTGGGGACAGCCTACATACAATGAGCAGTTCTTC. Residues: CASSWGQPTYNEQFF.

The rearrangement joins TRBV7-2 to TRBJ2-7; weak D call: TRBD1 (5 bases). Germline V gives CDR1 SGHTA, CDR2 FQGNSA. Deletions cut 2 bases from V and 5 bases from J, with 10 bases between. This CDR3 spans 13 amino acids. CDR3 nucleotides: TGTGCCAGCAGCTTAATGGGGCTGGACGAGCAGTACTTC. Amino acid sequence: CASSLMGLDEQYF.

This clone was observed a few times. This chain uses TRBV11-2 with TRBJ1-1; tentative D call: TRBD1 (6 bases). The CDR3 is 13 residues long. Trimming removed 6 bases at V and 4 bases at J, with 12 bases between. Per the germline V gene, CDR1 is SGHAT and CDR2 is FQNNGV. The CDR3 DNA is TGTGCCAGCAGTGTTACAGGGTTCACTGAAGCTTTCTTT. It encodes CASSVTGFTEAFF.

The rearrangement uses TRBV18 and TRBJ1-5; D is uncertain. This CDR3 has 16 amino acids. Germline V lookup: CDR1 KGHSH, CDR2 LQKENI. V dropped 2 bases and J dropped 2 bases, with 13 bases sitting between them. The CDR3 region is CASSPFRGDGNQPQHF. As DNA, the CDR3 is TGTGCCAGCTCACCATTCCGGGGAGATGGCAATCAGCCCCAGCATTTT.

The chain is built from TRBV27 and TRBJ2-2; 11 bases agree with TRBD1. The CDR3 runs 15 residues. Germline V gene sequence: CDR1 MNHEY, CDR2 SMNVEV (reference sequence). J gave up 6 bases and V 5 bases, and 5 bases lay outside the gene matches. CDR3 protein: CASSQGQGVAGELFF. DNA for the CDR3: TGTGCCAGCAGTCAGGGACAGGGGGTCGCCGGGGAGCTGTTTTTT.

The chain uses TRBV10-3 and TRBJ1-4; D is undetermined. Germline V lookup: CDR1 ENHRY, CDR2 SYGVKD. This CDR3 contains 13 residues. V shed 4 bases and J shed 5 bases, with 8 bases lying between them. CDR3 in DNA: TGTGCCATCAGTGCAGGTTTGAATGAAAAACTGTTTTTT. Its translation is CAISAGLNEKLFF.

The chain carries TRBV10-3 and TRBJ2-1; D might be TRBD2 (6 bases). Deletions cut 3 bases from V and 6 bases from J, with 18 bases between. This CDR3 region has 16 residues. Germline CDR1 reads ENHRY; CDR2 reads SYGVKD. CDR3 amino acids: CAISDPGLAPVNEQFF. The CDR3 DNA is TGTGCCATCAGTGATCCGGGACTTGCCCCTGTCAATGAGCAGTTCTTC.

The chain carries TRBV10-2 and TRBJ2-1; 9 bases map to TRBD1. The J segment lost 9 bases and the V segment lost 3 bases, leaving 6 bases of the junction unmatched. The CDR3 spans 14 residues. CDR1 is WSHSY and CDR2 is SAAADI in the germline V gene. The CDR3 DNA reads TGCGCCAGCAGTGAAATTACAGGGGGCGCTGAGCAGTTCTTC. It is translated as CASSEITGGAEQFF.

With respect to this clone: The sample holds other DNA sequences that translate to the same CDR3. This rearrangement joins TRBV6-1 to TRBJ2-7, with TRBD2 matching over 8 bases. This CDR3 is 15 amino acids long. Germline loops: CDR1 MNHNS, CDR2 SASEGT. The ends lost 0 bases at V and 2 bases at J; junction bases unmatched: 3. This CDR3 reads CASSEAGTSTYEQYF. In nucleotides, the CDR3 is TGTGCCAGCAGTGAAGCGGGGACTAGTACCTACGAGCAGTACTTC.

V usage is TRBV11-2 and J usage is TRBJ2-7; no reliable D call. CDR1 and CDR2 from the germline V gene are SGHAT and FQNNGV. V lost 4 bases, J lost 4 bases, and 17 bases lay in between. The CDR3 runs 15 residues. CDR3 coding DNA: TGTGCCAGCAGCTCTTCCTCGCGAGGAGCTTACGAGCAGTACTTC. This translates into CASSSSSRGAYEQYF.

V and J are TRBV5-1 and TRBJ1-2; 8 nucleotides line up with TRBD1. The CDR3 spans 14 residues. Trimming took 1 base from V and 5 from J; bases not matched to a gene: 4. CDR1 is SGHRS and CDR2 is YFSETQ in the germline V gene. CDR3 sequence (DNA): TGCGCCAGCAGCTTGACAGGGGGAGAGTATGGCTACACCTTC. Translated, it gives CASSLTGGEYGYTF.

V and J are TRBV10-3 and TRBJ2-1, with 14 nucleotides matching TRBD2. This CDR3 is 16 amino acids long. Germline V gene sequence: CDR1 ENHRY, CDR2 SYGVKD. V lost 6 bases, J lost 11 bases, and 12 bases stayed unmatched. CDR3 region: CAISRGTSGSGSKQFF. Written as DNA, the CDR3 is TGTGCCATCAGCCGAGGGACTAGCGGGAGTGGTTCGAAGCAGTTCTTC.

This clone was seen once. The chain recombines TRBV27 with TRBJ1-3, with a tentative D call TRBD1 (5 bases). From germline, CDR1 is MNHEY and CDR2 SMNVEV (reference sequence). The ends were cut back, 8 bases at V and 2 bases at J, with 16 bases in the middle. The CDR3 loop spans 15 amino acids. Here the CDR3 reads CASGLVGATGNTIYF. The CDR3 region has the DNA TGTGCCAGCGGCCTCGTTGGGGCTACTGGAAACACCATATATTTT.

V usage is TRBV5-1 and J usage is TRBJ2-5; a possible D gene is TRBD1 (6 bases). The V end lost 3 bases, the J end lost 3 bases, and 18 bases lay between the germline ends. The CDR3 runs 16 residues. Germline loops: CDR1 SGHRS, CDR2 YFSETQ. The CDR3 is CASSSPLGHGEETQYF. The CDR3 DNA reads TGCGCCAGCAGCTCCCCTTTGGGACATGGGGAAGAGACCCAGTACTTC. Supplemented by reference TRBV5-1 and TRBJ2-5, the full variable domain reads KAGVTQTPRYLIKTRGQQVTLSCSPISGHRSVSWYQQTPGQGLQFLFEYFSETQRNKGNFPGRFSGRQFSNSRSEMNVSTLELGDSALYLCASSSPLGHGEETQYFGPGTRLLVL.

This chain joins TRBV30 and TRBJ1-4; TRBD1 might be the D (5 bases). The CDR3 spans 14 residues. The V end was cut by 2 bases, the J end by 6 bases, with 13 bases between. Germline lookup yields CDR1 GTSNPN and CDR2 SVGIG (reference sequence). As DNA, the CDR3 is TGTGCCTGGAGTCCAGGGAAGGGTGATGAAAAACTGTTTTTT. Protein product: CAWSPGKGDEKLFF. The full variable domain, completed using reference TRBV30 and TRBJ1-4, is SQTIHQWPATLVQPVGSPLSLECTVEGTSNPNLYWYRQAAGRGLQLLFYSVGIGQISSEVPQNLSASRPQDRQFILSSKKLLLSDSGFYLCAWSPGKGDEKLFFGSGTQLSVL.

The chain joins TRBV6-6 to TRBJ2-1, with D perhaps TRBD2 (5 bases). CDR1 and CDR2 from the germline V gene are MNHNY and SVGAGI (reference sequence). The CDR3 contains 13 residues. Trimming cost V 6 bases and J 5 bases, with 11 bases left between them. CDR3 nucleotide sequence: TGTGCCAGCAGCCGGGGAGCTGACAATGAGCAGTTCTTC. Translated, it gives CASSRGADNEQFF.

The chain links TRBV5-1 to TRBJ2-7, with TRBD1 identical over 7 bases. The germline gives CDR1 SGHRS, CDR2 YFSETQ. With 4 bases clipped from V and 2 bases from J, the junction kept 6 bases outside the gene matches. The CDR3 contains 14 residues. In DNA form, the CDR3 reads TGCGCCAGCAGCCTAAACAGGGGCCCCTACGAGCAGTACTTC. It specifies CASSLNRGPYEQYF.